This T cell receptor (beta chain) was retrieved from a study of blood T cell repertoires in COVID-19. Study overall: Collection of acute and convalescent COVID-19 samples took place in the United States, Italy and Spain. In each case, the material was cDNA or gDNA derived from T cells, B-cell-depleted T cells, or PBMCs.

V lost 5 bases to trimming and J lost 3 bases; unmatched junction nucleotides: 10. The germline V gene encodes CDR1 SGHTA and CDR2 FQGNSA. The CDR3 length is 17 residues. Original methodology: Nucleated cell number was recorded as an estimate derived from reference gene primer amplification. TCRdb keeps only in-frame clones here, not all; method: immunoSEQ multiplex PCR. V and J calls plus clone size are reproduced from that table; the DNA served to infer D and trimming. The table has 64,000 or so clones, 75% to 85% seen once. The rearrangement links TRBV7-2 to TRBJ2-3; 11 nucleotides align to TRBD2. Sequencing was performed on peripheral blood. The receptor's source is a human donor in a cohort sampled during active COVID-19. CDR3 sequence reads: CASSADLAGGLTDTQYF. The CDR3 DNA reads TGTGCCAGCAGCGCCGACTTAGCGGGGGGGCTTACAGATACGCAGTATTTT.